A selection of T cell receptor beta chains follows, all from one sample in a study of early T cells in non-severe SARS-CoV-2 infection. TCRdb re-called the 5' RACE reads with MiXCR, one entry per CDR3 protein. The sample contains around 83,000 distinct CDR3 sequences, approximately 12% of which appear only once. Sequencing was performed on whole blood, taken at baseline. The receptors shown here come from an adult who was a healthcare worker with PCR-confirmed SARS-CoV-2 infection or an uninfected control (not recorded which). Each CDR3 is given with its conserved first and last residue. The D gene is left open where the match is weak. Expanded clones are given a class, and other clones once, few, many or no size at all.

>-|TRBV6-2/TRBV6-3|15|TRBD1|TRBJ2-1
CASSSPGTAYNEQFF
TGTGCCAGCAGTTCCCCCGGGACAGCATACAATGAGCAGTTCTTC
>-|TRBV11-2|12|-|TRBJ2-1
CASMRVHNEQFF
TGTGCCAGCATGAGGGTCCACAATGAGCAGTTCTTC
>-|TRBV12-3/TRBV12-4|13|-|TRBJ1-5
CASSDRRSQPQHF
TGTGCCAGCAGCGATCGTAGGAGTCAGCCCCAGCATTTT
>-|TRBV11-2|16|TRBD2|TRBJ2-3
CASSRGTSGSTDTQYF
TGTGCCAGCAGCCGTGGGACTAGCGGGAGCACAGATACGCAGTATTTT
>-|TRBV20-1|18|TRBD2|TRBJ2-1
CSARDLAGGTSNYNEQFF
TGCAGTGCTAGAGATCTAGCGGGGGGGACGTCCAACTACAATGAGCAGTTCTTC
>many|TRBV19|14|-|TRBJ1-5
CASSPLGRSQPQHF
TGTGCCAGTAGTCCCCTGGGAAGGAGTCAGCCCCAGCATTTT
>few|TRBV29-1|11|-|TRBJ2-3
CSAGPQGTQYF
TGCAGCGCCGGTCCTCAAGGTACGCAGTATTTT
>few|TRBV12-3/TRBV12-4|17|TRBD1|TRBJ2-3
CASSPKTGEPDTDTQYF
TGTGCCAGCAGTCCCAAAACAGGGGAACCTGACACAGATACGCAGTATTTT
>-|TRBV4-1|13|-|TRBJ1-1
CASSQDWDTEAFF
TGCGCTAGCAGCCAAGATTGGGACACTGAAGCTTTCTTT
>few|TRBV13|16|-|TRBJ2-7
CASSPPGGLGIYEQYF
TGTGCCAGCAGCCCCCCCGGAGGCCTAGGGATCTACGAGCAGTACTTC
>-|TRBV2|16|TRBD2|TRBJ2-3
CASSGRLAGGTDTQYF
TGTGCCAGCAGTGGTAGACTAGCGGGGGGGACAGATACGCAGTATTTT
>-|TRBV7-3|13|-|TRBJ2-3
CASSSLIGDTQYF
TGTGCCAGCAGCTCCCTGATTGGGGATACGCAGTATTTT
>-|TRBV6-5|14|-|TRBJ2-2
CASSYSRAGGELFF
TGTGCCAGCAGTTACTCGAGGGCGGGTGGGGAGCTGTTTTTT
>few|TRBV27|13|-|TRBJ2-7
CASSLSGSNEQYF
TGTGCCAGCAGTTTATCAGGGAGTAACGAGCAGTACTTC
>few|TRBV29-1|13|-|TRBJ1-1
CSADWEKNTEAFF
TGCAGCGCCGACTGGGAAAAAAACACTGAAGCTTTCTTT
>few|TRBV3-1|12|-|TRBJ1-1
CASARGNTEAFF
TGTGCCAGCGCGAGGGGCAACACTGAAGCTTTCTTT
>many|TRBV7-9|14|-|TRBJ2-3
CASSLEGLANTQYF
TGTGCCAGCAGCTTAGAGGGATTAGCCAATACGCAGTATTTT
>few|TRBV27|14|-|TRBJ1-1
CASTRGGVGAEAFF
TGTGCCAGCACCCGGGGAGGGGTTGGCGCTGAAGCTTTCTTT